This is a list of T cell receptor beta chains from one sample in a study of cytomegalovirus exposure and HLA in healthy donors. Method: immunoSEQ multiplex PCR; TCRdb's copy keeps in-frame clones and lacks some. The sample lists about 160,000 clones, over 75% occurring once. The sequenced sample was PBMCs. These TCRs come from a man aged 40-55 years in good health and CMV-seronegative. Each CDR3 is given with its conserved first and last residue. A D gene is named only where the DNA matches it firmly. Clone size is not always given. Where it is, it says once, few, many or a class for expanded clones.

J,size,V,D,DNA,CDR3
TRBJ1-5,few,TRBV27,-,TGTGCCAGCAGTTTTCAGGGCGATCAGCCCCAGCATTTT,CASSFQGDQPQHF
TRBJ1-1,-,TRBV11-2,-,TGTGCCAGCGGTAAACAGAGACAGAACACTGAAGCTTTCTTT,CASGKQRQNTEAFF
TRBJ1-6,-,TRBV2,-,TGTGCCAGCGCCCCAGGGGAAAGTTCACCCCTCCACTTT,CASAPGESSPLHF
TRBJ1-2,few,TRBV5-8,-,TGTGCCAGCAGCTTGACGGCACAGGGTAGATCTGCTCATGGCTACACCTTC,CASSLTAQGRSAHGYTF
TRBJ2-5,few,TRBV2,-,TGTGCCAGCAGTGACCGTTCCCTCGGTGTGGAGACCCAGTACTTC,CASSDRSLGVETQYF
TRBJ2-3,-,TRBV28,-,TGTGCCAGCAGAGGGCCCCCCACGCAAGGGGTCCAGGCAGATACGCAGTATTTT,CASRGPPTQGVQADTQYF
TRBJ2-7,-,TRBV6-5,TRBD1,TGTGCCAGCAGTAGGGGACAGGGAACCTACGAGCAGTACTTC,CASSRGQGTYEQYF
TRBJ1-2,once,TRBV7-9,-,TGTGCCAGCAGCTTCCCCCTCAGGGAAGGCTACACCTTC,CASSFPLREGYTF
TRBJ2-4,once,TRBV7-9,TRBD1,TGTGCCAGCAGCCTCTTGGGACAGGTGGAAAACATTCAGTACTTC,CASSLLGQVENIQYF
TRBJ1-4,few,TRBV6-1,TRBD1,TGTGCCAGCAGTCAAGGGACAGGAAGGGTTGCGGCTAATGAAAAACTGTTTTTT,CASSQGTGRVAANEKLFF
TRBJ2-5,-,TRBV7-8,TRBD1,TGTGCCAGCAGGCACTCCTCCGGGACAGGGTTCGAGACCCAGTACTTC,CASRHSSGTGFETQYF
TRBJ1-1,-,TRBV9,-,TGTGCCAGCAGCGCACAATCACAGGGAAGAAGGGGAAACACTGAAGCTTTCTTT,CASSAQSQGRRGNTEAFF
TRBJ1-1,-,TRBV27,-,TGTGCCAGCAGTTTAAGAGAGAACACTGAAGCTTTCTTT,CASSLRENTEAFF
TRBJ1-1,-,TRBV7-3,-,TGTGCCAGCAGCTCGCAAAGGAGGATGAACACTGAAGCTTTCTTT,CASSSQRRMNTEAFF
TRBJ1-2,few,TRBV2,TRBD1,TGTGCCAGCAGGGCCCCGACAGGGGGCGGCTATGGCTACACCTTC,CASRAPTGGGYGYTF
TRBJ2-7,few,TRBV7-6,TRBD2,TGTGCCAGCAGCCTTGGGAGCGGGGGGGAGATCTCCTACGAGCAGTACTTC,CASSLGSGGEISYEQYF
TRBJ1-2,-,TRBV19,-,TGTGCCAGTAGTCCTTCAGGAGGGGGGGTCTATGGCTACACCTTC,CASSPSGGGVYGYTF
TRBJ1-6,-,TRBV30,TRBD1,TGTGCCTGGGACAGGGCGGTTTCACCCCTCCACTTT,CAWDRAVSPLHF